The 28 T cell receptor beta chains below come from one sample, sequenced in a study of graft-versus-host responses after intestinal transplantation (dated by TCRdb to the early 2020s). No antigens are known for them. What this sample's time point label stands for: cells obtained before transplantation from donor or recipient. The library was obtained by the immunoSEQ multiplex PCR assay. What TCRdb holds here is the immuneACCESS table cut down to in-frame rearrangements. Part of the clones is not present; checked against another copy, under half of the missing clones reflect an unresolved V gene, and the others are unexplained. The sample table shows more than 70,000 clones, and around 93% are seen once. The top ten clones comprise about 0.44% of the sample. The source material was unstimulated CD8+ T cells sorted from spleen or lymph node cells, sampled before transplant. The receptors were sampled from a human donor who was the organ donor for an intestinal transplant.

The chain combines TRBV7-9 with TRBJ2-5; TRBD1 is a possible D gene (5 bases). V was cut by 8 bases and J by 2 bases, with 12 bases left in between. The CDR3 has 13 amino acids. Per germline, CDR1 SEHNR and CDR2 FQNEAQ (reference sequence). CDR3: CASERTGQETQYF. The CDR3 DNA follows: TGTGCCAGCGAAAGAACAGGACAAGAGACCCAGTACTTC.

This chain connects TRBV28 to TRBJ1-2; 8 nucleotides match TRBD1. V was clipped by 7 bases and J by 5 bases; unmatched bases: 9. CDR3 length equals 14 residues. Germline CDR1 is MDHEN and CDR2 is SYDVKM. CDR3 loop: CASTLTGAGYGYTF. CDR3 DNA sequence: TGTGCCAGCACCTTGACAGGGGCGGGATATGGCTACACCTTC.

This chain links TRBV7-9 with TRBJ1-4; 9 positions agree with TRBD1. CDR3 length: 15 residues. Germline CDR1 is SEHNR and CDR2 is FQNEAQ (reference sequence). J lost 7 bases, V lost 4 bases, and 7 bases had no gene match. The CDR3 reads CASSSLDRGFEKLFF. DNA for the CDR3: TGTGCCAGCAGCTCCCTGGACAGGGGCTTTGAAAAACTGTTTTTT.

For the CDR3, the DNA is TGTGCCAGCAGCTCCAAAGACCGGCCCAGGGTGCTTGGCTACACCTTC. Its protein is CASSSKDRPRVLGYTF. The J gene is TRBJ1-2, the V gene TRBV5-8, with D perhaps matching TRBD1 (5 bases). The CDR3 spans 16 residues. Germline V gene data show CDR1 as SGHTS and CDR2 as YDEGEE. The V and J ends lost 3 bases and 7 bases respectively, with 22 bases between them.

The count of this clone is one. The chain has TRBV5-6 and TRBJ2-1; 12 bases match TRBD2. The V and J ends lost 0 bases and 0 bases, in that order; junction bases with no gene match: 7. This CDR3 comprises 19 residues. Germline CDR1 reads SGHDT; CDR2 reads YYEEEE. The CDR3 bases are TGTGCCAGCAGCTTGGTGGGACTAGCGGGTCCTAACTCCTACAATGAGCAGTTCTTC. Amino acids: CASSLVGLAGPNSYNEQFF. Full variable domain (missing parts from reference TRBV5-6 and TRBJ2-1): DAGVTQSPTHLIKTRGQQVTLRCSPKSGHDTVSWYQQALGQGPQFIFQYYEEEERQRGNFPDRFSGHQFPNYSSELNVNALLLGDSALYLCASSLVGLAGPNSYNEQFFGPGTRLTVL.

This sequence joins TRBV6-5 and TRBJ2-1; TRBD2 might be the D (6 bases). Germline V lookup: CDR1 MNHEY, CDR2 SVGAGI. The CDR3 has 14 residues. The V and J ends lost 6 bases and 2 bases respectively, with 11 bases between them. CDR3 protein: CASRPGLPYNEQFF. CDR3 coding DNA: TGTGCCAGCAGGCCCGGACTACCCTACAATGAGCAGTTCTTC.

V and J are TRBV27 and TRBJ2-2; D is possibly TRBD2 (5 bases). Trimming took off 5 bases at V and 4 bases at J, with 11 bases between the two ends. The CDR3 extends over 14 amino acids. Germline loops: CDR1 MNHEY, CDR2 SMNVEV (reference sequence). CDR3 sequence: CASSPSLATGELFF. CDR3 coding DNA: TGTGCCAGCAGTCCGTCGCTAGCCACCGGGGAGCTGTTTTTT.

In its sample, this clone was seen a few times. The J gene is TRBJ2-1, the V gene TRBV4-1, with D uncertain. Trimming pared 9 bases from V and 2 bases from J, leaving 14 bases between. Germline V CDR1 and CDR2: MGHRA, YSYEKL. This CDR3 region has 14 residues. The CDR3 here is CASCPQVTYNEQFF. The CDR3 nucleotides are TGCGCCAGTTGTCCCCAGGTCACCTACAATGAGCAGTTCTTC.

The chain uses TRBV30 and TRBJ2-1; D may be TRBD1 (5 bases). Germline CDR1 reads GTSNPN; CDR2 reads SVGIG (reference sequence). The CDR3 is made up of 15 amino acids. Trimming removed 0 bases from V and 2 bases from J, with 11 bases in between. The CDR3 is CAWSVFTTAYNEQFF. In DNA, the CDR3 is TGTGCCTGGAGTGTGTTTACGACAGCCTACAATGAGCAGTTCTTC.

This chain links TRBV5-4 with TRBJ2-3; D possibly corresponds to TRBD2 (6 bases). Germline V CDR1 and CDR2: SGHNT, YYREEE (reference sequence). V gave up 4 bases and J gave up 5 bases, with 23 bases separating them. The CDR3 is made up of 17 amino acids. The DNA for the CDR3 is TGTGCCAGCAGCCTAGGACAATCGCGGGGATACTTAGATACGCAGTATTTT. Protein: CASSLGQSRGYLDTQYF. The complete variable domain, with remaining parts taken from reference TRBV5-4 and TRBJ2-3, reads ETGVTQSPTHLIKTRGQQVTLRCSSQSGHNTVSWYQQALGQGPQFIFQYYREEENGRGNFPPRFSGLQFPNYSSELNVNALELDDSALYLCASSLGQSRGYLDTQYFGPGTRLTVL.

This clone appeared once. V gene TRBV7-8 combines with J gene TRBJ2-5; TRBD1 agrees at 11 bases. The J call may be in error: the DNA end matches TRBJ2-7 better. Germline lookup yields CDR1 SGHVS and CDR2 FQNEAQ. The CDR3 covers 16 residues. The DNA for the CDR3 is TGTGCCAGCAGCTTAGCGGTCGGGGGGACAGGGGGCGAGCAGTACTTC. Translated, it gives CASSLAVGGTGGEQYF.

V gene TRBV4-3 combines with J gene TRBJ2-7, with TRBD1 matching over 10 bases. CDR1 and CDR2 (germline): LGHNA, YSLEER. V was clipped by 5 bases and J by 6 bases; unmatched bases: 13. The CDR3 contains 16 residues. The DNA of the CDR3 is TGCGCCAGCAGCACCTCAGCGGGGACAGGGGCCTCCGAGCAGTACTTC. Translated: CASSTSAGTGASEQYF.

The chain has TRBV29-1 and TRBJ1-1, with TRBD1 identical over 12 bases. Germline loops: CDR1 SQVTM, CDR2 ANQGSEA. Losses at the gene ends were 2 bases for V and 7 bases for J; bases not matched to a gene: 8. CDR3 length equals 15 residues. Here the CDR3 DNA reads TGCAGCGTTGAATTTGGGACAGGGGGCGTAAATGAAGCTTTCTTT. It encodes CSVEFGTGGVNEAFF.

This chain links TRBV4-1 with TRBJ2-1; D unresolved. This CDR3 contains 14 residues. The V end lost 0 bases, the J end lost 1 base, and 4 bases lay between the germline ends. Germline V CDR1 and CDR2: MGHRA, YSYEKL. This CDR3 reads CASSQDKSYNEQFF. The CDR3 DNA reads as TGCGCCAGCAGCCAAGATAAATCCTACAATGAGCAGTTCTTC.

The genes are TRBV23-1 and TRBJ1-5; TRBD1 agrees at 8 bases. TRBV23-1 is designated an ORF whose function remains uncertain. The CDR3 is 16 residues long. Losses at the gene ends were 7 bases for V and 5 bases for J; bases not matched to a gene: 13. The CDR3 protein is CASTILDREADQPQHF. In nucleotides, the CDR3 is TGCGCCAGCACTATCCTGGACAGGGAGGCCGATCAGCCCCAGCATTTT.

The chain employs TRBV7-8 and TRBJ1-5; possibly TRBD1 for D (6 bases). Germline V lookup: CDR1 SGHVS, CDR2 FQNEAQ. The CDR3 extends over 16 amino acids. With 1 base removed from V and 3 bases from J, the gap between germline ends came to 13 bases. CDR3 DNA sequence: TGTGCCAGCAGCTTAGGGGGGCCGCTCCTCAATCAGCCCCAGCATTTT. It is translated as CASSLGGPLLNQPQHF.

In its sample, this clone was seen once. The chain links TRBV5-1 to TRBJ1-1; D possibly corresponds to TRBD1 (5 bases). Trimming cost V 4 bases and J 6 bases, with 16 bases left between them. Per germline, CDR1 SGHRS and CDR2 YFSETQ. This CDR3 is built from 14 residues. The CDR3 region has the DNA TGCGCCAGCAGCCCAATAGGGGAACGGTCTGAAGCTTTCTTT. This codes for CASSPIGERSEAFF.

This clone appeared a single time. CDR3 protein: CASSRQGAEGYTF. DNA for the CDR3: TGTGCCAGCAGCCGCCAGGGGGCAGAAGGCTACACCTTC. The chain employs TRBV5-4 and TRBJ1-2; TRBD1 matches at 8 bases. CDR3 length: 13 residues. With V trimmed by 4 bases and J by 8 bases, 7 bases remained unmatched. Germline loops: CDR1 SGHNT, CDR2 YYREEE (reference sequence).

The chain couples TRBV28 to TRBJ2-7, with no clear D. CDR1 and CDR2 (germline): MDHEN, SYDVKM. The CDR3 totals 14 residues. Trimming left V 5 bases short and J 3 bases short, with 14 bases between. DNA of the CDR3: TGTGCCAGCAGTAGCCTCCCTCTCCTCTACGAGCAGTACTTC. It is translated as CASSSLPLLYEQYF.

The CDR3 protein is CASSQMGSSYEQYF. CDR3 DNA: TGTGCCAGCAGCCAAATGGGGAGCTCCTACGAGCAGTACTTC. The J gene is TRBJ2-7, the V gene TRBV14; D is possibly TRBD2 (5 bases). Germline V gene lookup returns CDR1 SGHDN and CDR2 FVKESK. This CDR3 contains 14 residues. With 2 bases removed from V and 0 bases from J, the gap between germline ends came to 8 bases.

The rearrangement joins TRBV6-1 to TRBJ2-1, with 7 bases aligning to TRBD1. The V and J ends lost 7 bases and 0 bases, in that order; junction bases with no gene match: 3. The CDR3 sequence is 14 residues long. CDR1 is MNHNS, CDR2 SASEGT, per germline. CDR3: CASTRQGSYNEQFF. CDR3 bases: TGTGCCAGCACGAGACAGGGCTCCTACAATGAGCAGTTCTTC.

CDR3 amino acids: CASSLEQGAYEQYF. The CDR3 DNA reads as TGCGCCAGCAGCTTAGAACAGGGGGCCTACGAGCAGTACTTC. V is TRBV5-1 and J is TRBJ2-5; 8 bases fit TRBD1. The end of the DNA fits TRBJ2-7 better, so the J call may be wrong. Looked up from germline, CDR1 is SGHRS and CDR2 is YFSETQ. The CDR3 extends over 14 amino acids.

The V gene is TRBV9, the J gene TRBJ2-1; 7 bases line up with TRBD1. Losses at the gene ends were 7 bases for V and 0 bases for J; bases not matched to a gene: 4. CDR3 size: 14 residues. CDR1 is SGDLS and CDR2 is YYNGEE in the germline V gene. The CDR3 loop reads CASARDSSYNEQFF. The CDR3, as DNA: TGTGCCAGCGCACGGGACAGCTCCTACAATGAGCAGTTCTTC.

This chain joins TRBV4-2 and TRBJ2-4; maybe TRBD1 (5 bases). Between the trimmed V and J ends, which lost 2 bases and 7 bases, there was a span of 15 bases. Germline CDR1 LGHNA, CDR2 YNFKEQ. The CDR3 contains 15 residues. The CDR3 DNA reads TGTGCCAGCAGCCAATCCCCTGGCAGGGTCAACATTCAGTACTTC. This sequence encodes CASSQSPGRVNIQYF.

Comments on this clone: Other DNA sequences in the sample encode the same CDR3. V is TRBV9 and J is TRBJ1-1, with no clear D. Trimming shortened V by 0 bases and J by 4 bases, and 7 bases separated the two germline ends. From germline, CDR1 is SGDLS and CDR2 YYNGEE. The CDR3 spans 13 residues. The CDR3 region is CASSVGGSTEAFF. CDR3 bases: TGTGCCAGCAGCGTAGGAGGGAGCACTGAAGCTTTCTTT.

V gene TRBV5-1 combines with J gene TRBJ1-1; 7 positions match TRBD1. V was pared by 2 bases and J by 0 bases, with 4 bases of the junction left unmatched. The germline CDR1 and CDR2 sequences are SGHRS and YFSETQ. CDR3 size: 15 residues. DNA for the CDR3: TGCGCCAGCAGCTTTAACAGGGGAATGAACACTGAAGCTTTCTTT. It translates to CASSFNRGMNTEAFF.

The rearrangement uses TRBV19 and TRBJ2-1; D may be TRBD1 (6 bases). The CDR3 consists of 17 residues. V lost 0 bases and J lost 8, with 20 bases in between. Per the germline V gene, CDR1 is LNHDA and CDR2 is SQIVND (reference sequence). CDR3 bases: TGTGCCAGTAGTATAGATCTTGAGACAGGCGGGTTTTATGAGCAGTTCTTC. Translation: CASSIDLETGGFYEQFF.

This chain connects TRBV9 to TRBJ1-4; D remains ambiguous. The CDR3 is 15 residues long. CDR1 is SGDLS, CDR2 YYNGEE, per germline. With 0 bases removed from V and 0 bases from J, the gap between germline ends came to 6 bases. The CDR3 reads CASSVGEATNEKLFF. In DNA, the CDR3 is TGTGCCAGCAGCGTAGGAGAGGCAACTAATGAAAAACTGTTTTTT.